The present entry profiles one T cell receptor (beta chain) with its context. Sequencing was performed with immunoSEQ multiplex PCR; in TCRdb, only in-frame clones are kept and a portion is missing. The sample has fewer than 300,000 clones, 80% to 95% seen once; the top ten hold 1.1%. This sample stems from a study of blood T cell repertoires in COVID-19. The V end lost 0 bases, the J end lost 7 bases, and 12 bases lay between the germline ends. The CDR3 spans 14 residues. The V gene's germline CDR1 is MGHRA and CDR2 YSYEKL. The rearrangement joins TRBV4-1 to TRBJ1-1; a weak D match, TRBD1 (5 bases). The sample was PBMCs or T cells enriched from blood (not recorded which). The sequence came from a woman in her 30s who had recovered from COVID-19. The DNA for the CDR3 is TGCGCCAGCAGCCAAGATCAAACAGGCAATGAAGCTTTCTTT. Its protein product is CASSQDQTGNEAFF.